This T cell receptor beta chain emerged from a study of CD8 T cells in ankylosing spondylitis. The table lists this clonotype with a few counts. Germline CDR1 reads MNHNS; CDR2 reads SASEGT. The CDR3 length is 15 residues. Trimming took off 8 bases at V and 0 bases at J, with 17 bases between the two ends. TCRdb reanalysed the 5' RACE reads using MiXCR and keeps one entry per CDR3 protein. This table holds fewer than 200,000 distinct CDR3 sequences, roughly 10% found once. The chain combines TRBV6-1 with TRBJ2-7, with D maybe TRBD1 (5 bases). Sequencing used blood, either unsorted or a sorted T cell fraction (not recorded which). The sequence was collected from a female donor with ankylosing spondylitis or in good health (not recorded which). CDR3 DNA sequence: TGTGCCAGCGGTGGGGCTCCCTATAGCTCCTACGAGCAGTACTTC. Its protein is CASGGAPYSSYEQYF.